Below are 12 T cell receptor beta chains sequenced from a single sample in a study of blood T cell repertoires in COVID-19. The table came from immunoSEQ multiplex PCR; TCRdb's copy has only in-frame clones and leaves some out. The sample lists under 85,000 clones; around 88% were seen once. Sequenced sample: peripheral blood. The source is a man aged 65-85 years with active or convalescent COVID-19.

This clone was counted a few times. CDR3 nucleotides: TGTGCCAGCAGGTCTCTTTACAGGGGGCGATTGAACACTGAAGCTTTCTTT. Amino acid sequence: CASRSLYRGRLNTEAFF. V and J are TRBV11-2 and TRBJ1-1; TRBD1 aligns across 9 bases. The V and J ends lost 6 bases and 0 bases, in that order; junction bases with no gene match: 11. The CDR3 consists of 17 residues. The germline gives CDR1 SGHAT, CDR2 FQNNGV.

This chain connects TRBV11-3 to TRBJ2-3; 8 bases are a match to TRBD1. The CDR3 runs 14 residues. The V gene's germline CDR1 is SGHNT and CDR2 YENEEA. Germline trimming cut 5 bases from V and 4 bases from J; bases unmatched to any gene: 5. In nucleotides, the CDR3 is TGTGCCAGCAGCCTATCAGGGGGCGCAGATACGCAGTATTTT. Translated: CASSLSGGADTQYF.

CDR3 DNA sequence: TGCGCCAGCAGCTTGGGTCTAGATACCGATGAGCAGTTCTTC. Translated, it gives CASSLGLDTDEQFF. The chain combines TRBV5-1 with TRBJ2-1; D call uncertain. The CDR3 is 14 amino acids. Germline CDR1 and CDR2: SGHRS and YFSETQ. Trimming cost V 0 bases and J 8 bases, with 12 bases left between them.

The chain links TRBV7-9 to TRBJ2-1; tentatively, D is TRBD2 (6 bases). This CDR3 contains 13 residues. The germline gives CDR1 SEHNR, CDR2 FQNEAQ (reference sequence). V shed 0 bases and J shed 8 bases, with 8 bases lying between them. The CDR3: CASSLASGDEQFF. The CDR3 nucleotides read TGTGCCAGCAGCTTAGCTAGCGGCGATGAGCAGTTCTTC. The whole variable domain, remainder taken from reference TRBV7-9 and TRBJ2-1, is DTGVSQNPRHKITKRGQNVTFRCDPISEHNRLYWYRQTLGQGPEFLTYFQNEAQLEKSRLLSDRFSAERPKGSFSTLEIQRTEQGDSAMYLCASSLASGDEQFFGPGTRLTVL.

The DNA of the CDR3 is TGTGCCAGCAGTGAACCTAGCGGGACAGATACGCAGTATTTT. This encodes CASSEPSGTDTQYF. The chain uses TRBV6-1 and TRBJ2-3; 8 nucleotides align to TRBD2. This CDR3 has 14 residues. The V gene's germline CDR1 is MNHNS and CDR2 SASEGT. V gave up 2 bases and J gave up 3 bases; unmatched junction bases: 1.

The rearrangement joins TRBV10-2 to TRBJ2-3; TRBD2 matches 8 bases. The CDR3 is 18 amino acids. Germline V lookup: CDR1 WSHSY, CDR2 SAAADI. Germline trimming cut 6 bases from V and 8 bases from J; bases unmatched to any gene: 22. The CDR3 DNA reads as TGCGCCAGCAGAATGTACCGAGCGGGAGACTACCGATCCGTTACGCAGTATTTT. This translates into CASRMYRAGDYRSVTQYF.

The chain recombines TRBV30 with TRBJ1-5; the D gene is possibly TRBD1 (6 bases). The CDR3 has 14 amino acids. Per the germline V gene, CDR1 is GTSNPN and CDR2 is SVGIG (reference sequence). Trimming cost V 2 bases and J 5 bases, with 13 bases left between them. The CDR3 sequence is CAWSRGQGYQPQHF. For the CDR3, the DNA is TGTGCCTGGAGTAGAGGGCAGGGGTATCAGCCCCAGCATTTT.

This chain links TRBV7-6 with TRBJ2-5, with 7 bases matching TRBD2. The CDR3 has 15 residues. In germline, CDR1 is SGHVS, CDR2 FNYEAQ. J gave up 5 bases and V 1 base, and 7 bases lay outside the gene matches. The chain's CDR3 is CASSLGLADGETQYF. The CDR3 nucleotides are TGTGCCAGCAGCTTAGGACTAGCCGATGGTGAGACCCAGTACTTC.

V usage is TRBV29-1 and J usage is TRBJ1-5; 8 bases are a match to TRBD1. V dropped 7 bases and J dropped 3; count of bases not matched to a gene: 5. Germline CDR1 is SQVTM and CDR2 is ANQGSEA. The CDR3 has 13 residues. CDR3 DNA: TGCAGCGGGACGACAGGGGTCAATCAGCCCCAGCATTTT. Its translation: CSGTTGVNQPQHF.

The chain is built from TRBV4-2 and TRBJ1-4, with D possibly being TRBD1 (5 bases). This CDR3 region has 17 residues. Germline values: CDR1 LGHNA, CDR2 YNFKEQ. The ends were cut back, 0 bases at V and 4 bases at J, with 15 bases in the middle. This CDR3 is CASSQESGGRLNEKLFF. CDR3 in DNA: TGTGCCAGCAGCCAAGAATCCGGGGGACGGCTTAATGAAAAACTGTTTTTT.

The rearrangement joins TRBV6-1 to TRBJ2-3, with D unclear. This CDR3 is 17 amino acids long. Germline CDR1 MNHNS, CDR2 SASEGT. The V end was cut by 4 bases, the J end by 0 bases, with 17 bases between. As DNA, the CDR3 is TGTGCCAGCAGTGCTAAGTCAGCGTATACTAGCACAGATACGCAGTATTTT. It yields the protein CASSAKSAYTSTDTQYF.

The V call is TRBV29-1, the J call TRBJ1-4, with 7 bases aligning to TRBD1. Per the germline V gene, CDR1 is SQVTM and CDR2 is ANQGSEA. The trim removed 5 bases at V and 0 bases at J, leaving 6 bases unmatched. There are 15 residues in the CDR3. CDR3 amino acids: CSVRGGTATNEKLFF. Written as DNA, the CDR3 is TGCAGCGTTAGAGGGGGGACAGCAACTAATGAAAAACTGTTTTTT.